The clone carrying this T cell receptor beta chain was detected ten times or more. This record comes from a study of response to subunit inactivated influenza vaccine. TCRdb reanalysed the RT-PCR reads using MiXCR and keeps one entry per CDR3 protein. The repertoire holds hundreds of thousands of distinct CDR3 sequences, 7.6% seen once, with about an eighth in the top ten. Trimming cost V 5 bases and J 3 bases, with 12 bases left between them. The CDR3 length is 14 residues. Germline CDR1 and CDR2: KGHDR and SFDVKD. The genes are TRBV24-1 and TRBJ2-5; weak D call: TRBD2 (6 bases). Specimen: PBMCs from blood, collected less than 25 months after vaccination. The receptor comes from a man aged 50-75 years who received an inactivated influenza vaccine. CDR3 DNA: TGTGCCACCAGTGCCACGACGGGGGAAGAGACCCAGTACTTC. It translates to CATSATTGEETQYF.